What follows are 19 T cell receptor beta chains derived from one specimen sequenced in a study of blood T cells in healthy people across ages. Then a second PCR, running roughly 7 to 11 cycles, was carried out with a sample-barcoded 5' primer and a J-beta primer mix. One entry per CDR3 protein, called by TCRdb with MiXCR from the 5' RACE reads. The sample yields 1.5 million to 2 million distinct CDR3 sequences, roughly 30% seen once. Sample: blood. These receptors all stem from a woman in her twenties or thirties in good health.

This clonotype was seen more than once but under ten times. V usage is TRBV4-1 and J usage is TRBJ2-7; possible D gene TRBD1, 6 bases. This CDR3 has 13 residues. The V end lost 3 bases, the J end lost 6 bases, and 12 bases lay between the germline ends. The germline V gene has CDR1 MGHRA and CDR2 YSYEKL. CDR3 nucleotides: TGCGCCAGCAGCCAGTACAGAGGGGGCGAGCAGTACTTC. As protein: CASSQYRGGEQYF.

This clonotype has more than one count but fewer than ten. This chain connects TRBV12-3 or TRBV12-4 to TRBJ2-4; TRBD1 matches 9 bases. Judging by the DNA end, TRBJ2-7 fits better; the J call may be wrong. This CDR3 comprises 15 residues. CDR3 bases: TGTGCCAGCAGTTTAGACGGGACAGGGAACTACGAGCAGTACTTC. This translates into CASSLDGTGNYEQYF.

This clonotype has just a few counts. This sequence joins TRBV7-2 and TRBJ1-3, with 8 bases fitting TRBD1. The CDR3 length is 16 residues. Germline V gene lookup returns CDR1 SGHTA and CDR2 FQGNSA. The trim removed 0 bases at V and 4 bases at J, leaving 5 bases unmatched. The CDR3 DNA reads TGTGCCAGCAGCTTAGCGCAGGGGGCATTGGGAAACACCATATATTTT. Encoded protein: CASSLAQGALGNTIYF.

This clonotype was found many times. The CDR3 nucleotides are TGCAGTGCAGGGGGCGACAGTTACGAGCAGTACTTC. Residues: CSAGGDSYEQYF. This chain uses TRBV20-1 with TRBJ2-7, with TRBD1 matching over 7 bases. The germline CDR1 and CDR2 sequences are DFQATT and SNEGSKA (reference sequence). The CDR3 contains 12 residues. V shed 6 bases and J 4 bases; nucleotides not matched to a gene: 6.

This chain joins TRBV6-2 or TRBV6-3 and TRBJ2-1, with 13 bases lining up with TRBD2. The CDR3 extends over 15 amino acids. V was clipped by 8 bases and J by 10 bases; unmatched bases: 11. Per the germline V gene, CDR1 is MNHEY and CDR2 is SVGEGT. Here the CDR3 reads CASYRRTSGSGEQFF. The CDR3 coding sequence is TGTGCCAGCTACCGCCGGACTAGCGGGAGTGGCGAGCAGTTCTTC.

This clonotype was counted a few times. The V and J genes are TRBV6-5 and TRBJ1-1; D gene unclear. Germline V lookup: CDR1 MNHEY, CDR2 SVGAGI. The CDR3 contains 15 residues. Trimming left V 0 bases short and J 0 bases short, with 8 bases between. CDR3 sequence reads: CASSYSGQLNTEAFF. In nucleotides, the CDR3 is TGTGCCAGCAGTTACTCTGGCCAGTTGAACACTGAAGCTTTCTTT.

This clonotype was picked up many times. The V call is TRBV9, the J call TRBJ2-1, with unresolved D. The V gene's germline CDR1 is SGDLS and CDR2 YYNGEE. CDR3 size: 16 residues. The V gene lost 0 bases and the J gene lost 0 bases, with 10 bases spanning the gap. Here the CDR3 reads CASSVASDISYNEQFF. The DNA for the CDR3 is TGTGCCAGCAGCGTAGCGTCCGACATCTCCTACAATGAGCAGTTCTTC.

The chain carries TRBV7-2 and TRBJ2-7; TRBD2 is a possible D gene (5 bases). Germline V gene sequence: CDR1 SGHTA, CDR2 FQGNSA. This CDR3 contains 14 residues. V lost 5 bases, J lost 1 base, and 12 bases lay in between. As DNA, the CDR3 is TGTGCCAGCAGCGCCACACTAGAGTCCTACGAGCAGTACTTC. Residues: CASSATLESYEQYF.

This clonotype has only a few counts. The CDR3 DNA follows: TGCGCCACCCCGGGCGGGACTGAAGCTTTCTTT. Protein: CATPGGTEAFF. V is TRBV5-1 and J is TRBJ1-1; D call uncertain. The CDR3 is 11 amino acids. The V end lost 9 bases, the J end lost 5 bases, and 11 bases lay between the germline ends. Germline loops: CDR1 SGHRS, CDR2 YFSETQ.

This clonotype was found a few times. The rearrangement uses TRBV7-2 and TRBJ2-7; no definite D call. CDR1 is SGHTA and CDR2 is FQGNSA in the germline V gene. The CDR3 totals 14 residues. V shed 6 bases and J shed 3 bases, with 15 bases lying between them. CDR3 bases: TGTGCCAGCAGTTTCTCTGCAGGAAGCTACGAGCAGTACTTC. Its protein is CASSFSAGSYEQYF.

J is TRBJ2-7 and V is TRBV27; D may correspond to TRBD1 or TRBD2 (5 bases each). Looked up from germline, CDR1 is MNHEY and CDR2 is SMNVEV (reference sequence). V lost 2 bases to trimming and J lost 3 bases, with 14 bases between them. The CDR3 is 15 residues long. CDR3 protein: CASSLEGMSYYEQYF. The CDR3 bases are TGTGCCAGCAGTTTAGAGGGGATGTCATACTACGAGCAGTACTTC.

The rearrangement uses TRBV7-6 and TRBJ2-7; possibly TRBD1 or TRBD2 for D (5 bases each). Germline CDR1 SGHVS, CDR2 FNYEAQ. V was pared by 5 bases and J by 3 bases, with 20 bases between. The CDR3 length is 16 residues. CDR3 coding DNA: TGTGCCAGCAGCCTTCAATTGGGGGTCTCAATCTACGAGCAGTACTTC. Translation: CASSLQLGVSIYEQYF.

The chain carries TRBV29-1 and TRBJ2-5; D is unresolved. Germline values: CDR1 SQVTM, CDR2 ANQGSEA. V was trimmed by 6 bases and J by 4 bases, leaving 12 bases between them. This CDR3 spans 12 amino acids. CDR3 DNA: TGCAGCGTCCACGATGGCTTAGAGACCCAGTACTTC. Its translation: CSVHDGLETQYF.

The sample holds many counts of this clonotype. The rearrangement uses TRBV5-5 and TRBJ1-2; 7 bases agree with TRBD1. CDR1 is SGHKS, CDR2 YYEKEE, per germline (reference sequence). The V gene end was trimmed by 4 bases and the J gene end by 7 bases; junction bases not matched to a gene: 13. There are 15 residues in the CDR3. Here the CDR3 DNA reads TGTGCCAGCAGCCACACCCGACTAGGGACAGTTGGCTACACCTTC. Translation gives CASSHTRLGTVGYTF.

The gene calls are TRBV29-1 and TRBJ1-2; a weak D match, TRBD1 (6 bases). Trimming stripped 4 bases from V and 4 bases from J, with 10 bases between. CDR1 is SQVTM and CDR2 is ANQGSEA in the germline V gene. CDR3 length: 12 residues. For the CDR3, the DNA is TGCAGCGTTGGGGGGGCTGGCTATGGCTACACCTTC. Its translation is CSVGGAGYGYTF.

The chain joins TRBV12-3 or TRBV12-4 to TRBJ1-1; perhaps TRBD1 as D (6 bases). Trimming took off 4 bases at V and 1 base at J, with 13 bases between the two ends. This CDR3 has 15 amino acids. The CDR3 region is CASSYSGVGNTEAFF. The CDR3 nucleotides read TGTGCCAGCAGTTATTCAGGGGTAGGGAACACTGAAGCTTTCTTT.

This clonotype appeared a few times. Given a much more abundant clone one base away, this may be a read error. This sequence joins TRBV6-5 and TRBJ2-4; no definite D call. The J call is uncertain, as TRBJ2-1 better fits the DNA end. The CDR3 consists of 13 residues. CDR1 and CDR2 from the germline V gene are MNHEY and SVGAGI. The CDR3 DNA sequence: TGTGCCAGCAGTTACGGGTACCAAAACATTCAGTTCTTC. It yields the protein CASSYGYQNIQFF.

This clonotype was recorded a few times. This chain links TRBV18 with TRBJ2-4; TRBD2 agrees at 8 bases. The DNA end is a closer match to TRBJ2-7, so the J assignment may be wrong. The CDR3 covers 16 residues. Germline V gene sequence: CDR1 KGHSH, CDR2 LQKENI. The CDR3 DNA is TGTGCCAGCTCACCACAATCGGGGGGGTTGATCTACGAGCAGTACTTC. It codes for CASSPQSGGLIYEQYF.

This clonotype was picked up a small number of times. The J gene is TRBJ1-4, the V gene TRBV24-1, with unresolved D. This CDR3 has 16 residues. The V gene's germline CDR1 is KGHDR and CDR2 SFDVKD. V dropped 0 bases and J dropped 4 bases, with 11 bases sitting between them. The CDR3 spells CATSDLQERINEKLFF. CDR3 DNA sequence: TGTGCCACCAGTGATTTGCAGGAAAGGATTAATGAAAAACTGTTTTTT.